A selection of T cell receptor beta chains follows, all from one sample in a study of OX40 agonist ivuxolimab in advanced cancers. Here immunoSEQ multiplex PCR was the method, and the copy in TCRdb shows in-frame clones only, minus some. Here the sample spans around 140,000 clones, 90% being singletons. Sequencing used CD4+ or CD8+ T cells sorted from blood, obtained in a trial of the OX40 agonist ivuxolimab. The receptors stem from an adult with an advanced solid tumor such as melanoma, head and neck, liver or kidney cancer. Each CDR3 is given without its conserved first and last residue.

j_call v_call cdr3_aa
TRBJ1-1 TRBV19 ASSFSGSRANTEAF
TRBJ1-5 TRBV7-9 ASSPEPGRGENQPQH
TRBJ1-3 TRBV6-6 ASRETGSNSGNTIY
TRBJ2-1 TRBV10-3 AIKGQGADEQF
TRBJ2-7 TRBV10-3 AISDLGSGAYEQY
TRBJ2-7 TRBV7-2 ASSMDGTGGYEQY
TRBJ2-5 TRBV5-1 ASSRGRQGGSETQY
TRBJ2-2 TRBV4-3 ASSQLAGGRPGELF
TRBJ1-4 TRBV5-1 ASSLGGTNEKLF
TRBJ1-4 TRBV5-4 ASSPDRANEKLF
TRBJ2-2 TRBV28 ASSLLREGGELF
TRBJ1-3 TRBV19 ASSIGTGISGNTIY
TRBJ2-3 TRBV19 ASREWGEEPDTQY
TRBJ1-5 TRBV28 ASGPQGRWDQPQH
TRBJ1-1 TRBV13 ASSVTLTNTEAF
TRBJ2-6 TRBV5-1 ASSLSLSGANVLT
TRBJ2-2 TRBV10-3 AISERPADTGELF
TRBJ1-1 TRBV11-2 ASSLSGTEAF
TRBJ2-7 TRBV28 ASSIRGGLTYEQY
TRBJ2-7 TRBV5-6 ASSLGQTEQY
TRBJ1-2 TRBV6-1 ASSDLIRTIHGYT
TRBJ1-3 TRBV18 ASSPASSIGNTIY
TRBJ2-7 TRBV28 ASRGMGAVSYEQY